This TCR beta chain is from a study of PD-1 blockade in classical Hodgkin lymphoma. At the level of the study: Nivolumab dosed at 3 mg/kg went to patients intravenously every 2 weeks. Study-wide results and caveats: Significant TCR diversity gains by C4D1 occurred in CD4+ but not CD8+ cells.

The CDR3 loop spans 14 amino acids. Germline CDR1 reads SNHLY; CDR2 reads FYNNEI. J was trimmed by 2 bases and V by 4 bases; bases with no gene match: 2. Time point reported: cycle 4 day 1 (C4D1), after more than five weeks of nivolumab. In every patient, relapse followed autologous stem cell transplantation, while exposure to brentuximab vedotin differed. Under best response, outcomes were complete response, partial response or progressive disease. Libraries were prepared by immunoSEQ multiplex PCR; TCRdb keeps only in-frame clonotypes and omits some of them. The table includes 15,000 to 20,000 clones, around 65% detected once. There are a few counts of this clone. Its specificity is not known.

The source was peripheral blood mononuclear cells (PBMCs), collected before the fourth cycle of nivolumab. The TCR sequence derives from a human donor with classical Hodgkin lymphoma. The gene calls are TRBV2 and TRBJ1-5; 7 bases match TRBD1. CDR3 protein: CASSGQGGNQPQHF. The CDR3 DNA reads TGTGCCAGCAGTGGGCAGGGGGGCAATCAGCCCCAGCATTTT. The variable domain in full, with the rest retrieved from reference TRBV2 and TRBJ1-5, is EPEVTQTPSHQVTQMGQEVILRCVPISNHLYFYWYRQILGQKVEFLVSFYNNEISEKSEIFDDQFSVERPDGSNFTLKIRSTKLEDSAMYFCASSGQGGNQPQHFGDGTRLSIL.